One sample yielded the 18 T cell receptor beta chains listed below, sequenced in a study of blood T cells in healthy people across ages. For the second PCR, which ran for about 6 to 11 cycles, a sample-barcoded 5' primer and a J-beta primer mix were used. MiXCR was run by TCRdb on the 5' RACE reads, yielding one entry per CDR3 protein. This repertoire shows approximately 780,000 distinct CDR3 sequences, roughly 25% found once; its top ten account for about 2.9%. The sample was also linked to a second study, of T cells of mothers and their children.

Material: blood. The origin of the receptors is a boy younger than 18 in good health.

V gene TRBV6-6 combines with J gene TRBJ1-2; D perhaps matches TRBD1 (5 bases). The germline V gene encodes CDR1 MNHNY and CDR2 SVGAGI (reference sequence). The CDR3 covers 13 residues. Trimming cost V 7 bases and J 7 bases, with 16 bases left between them. The CDR3 protein is CASNPQALGGYTF. The CDR3 DNA reads as TGTGCCAGCAACCCACAGGCCCTGGGTGGCTACACCTTC.

The V and J genes are TRBV3-1 and TRBJ1-5, with D uncertain. Germline-derived CDR1 and CDR2 are LGHDT and YNNKEL (reference sequence). CDR3 size: 17 residues. V shed 3 bases and J shed 2 bases, with 17 bases lying between them. The chain's CDR3 is CASSHYRRVNRNQPQHF. The CDR3 coding sequence is TGTGCCAGCAGCCACTATAGGAGAGTGAATCGCAATCAGCCCCAGCATTTT.

V gene TRBV4-2 combines with J gene TRBJ2-3; TRBD2 is a possible D gene (7 bases). The CDR3 sequence is 16 residues long. V lost 0 bases to trimming and J lost 6 bases, with 16 bases between them. CDR1 LGHNA and CDR2 YNFKEQ come from the germline V gene. The CDR3 DNA is TGTGCCAGCAGCCAAGACGTAGAGGGGGGGCCCGATACGCAGTATTTT. Protein sequence: CASSQDVEGGPDTQYF.

This sequence joins TRBV12-3 or TRBV12-4 and TRBJ1-6; TRBD1 agrees at 8 bases. The V segment lost 8 bases and the J segment 7 bases; nucleotides outside the gene matches: 4. The CDR3 runs to 13 residues. The CDR3 DNA reads as TGTGCCAGCCTCAGACAGGGGAATTCACCCCTCCACTTT. As protein: CASLRQGNSPLHF.

There are a few counts of this clonotype. The rearrangement joins TRBV12-3 or TRBV12-4 to TRBJ2-4; perhaps D is TRBD1 or TRBD2 (5 bases each). V dropped 10 bases and J dropped 0 bases, with 10 bases sitting between them. The CDR3 runs 13 residues. CDR3 protein: CATAGGAKNIQYF. CDR3 bases: TGTGCCACGGCTGGGGGAGCCAAAAACATTCAGTACTTC.

The V call is TRBV20-1, the J call TRBJ1-5, with unresolved D. Germline CDR1 reads DFQATT; CDR2 reads SNEGSKA (reference sequence). V was cut by 5 bases and J by 4 bases, with 15 bases left in between. This CDR3 contains 14 residues. The CDR3 protein is CSALPRVVNQPQHF. The CDR3, as DNA: TGCAGTGCTCTGCCTAGAGTGGTTAATCAGCCCCAGCATTTT.

This clonotype was detected only a few times. The CDR3 sequence: CASSYGGTSYGYTF. In DNA, the CDR3 is TGTGCCAGCAGTTACGGGGGGACAAGCTATGGCTACACCTTC. The chain uses TRBV6-2 or TRBV6-3 and TRBJ1-2, with D possibly being TRBD1 (6 bases). With 2 bases removed from V and 4 bases from J, the gap between germline ends came to 11 bases. CDR3 length equals 14 residues. CDR1 and CDR2 from the germline V gene are MNHEY and SVGEGT.

This clonotype has just a few counts. This rearrangement joins TRBV3-1 to TRBJ2-6, with a possible D match to TRBD1 (6 bases). The CDR3 is made up of 14 amino acids. Germline V gene data show CDR1 as LGHDT and CDR2 as YNNKEL (reference sequence). Between the trimmed V and J ends, which lost 0 bases and 12 bases, there was a span of 12 bases. Written as DNA, the CDR3 is TGTGCCAGCAGCCAAGATAACAGGGTACGCGTCCTGACTTTC. It encodes CASSQDNRVRVLTF.

V gene TRBV7-2 combines with J gene TRBJ2-7; the D gene is possibly TRBD2 (6 bases). The length of the CDR3 is 13 residues. CDR1 and CDR2 (germline): SGHTA, FQGNSA. Trimming shortened V by 1 base and J by 7 bases, and 11 bases separated the two germline ends. The CDR3 loop reads CASSLGRALEQYF. The CDR3 nucleotides read TGTGCCAGCAGCTTAGGGAGGGCCTTGGAGCAGTACTTC.

The V call is TRBV9, the J call TRBJ2-1; the match to TRBD1 covers 9 bases. The CDR3 runs 18 residues. The J segment lost 4 bases and the V segment lost 5 bases, leaving 16 bases of the junction unmatched. In germline, CDR1 is SGDLS, CDR2 YYNGEE. The CDR3 region has the DNA TGTGCCAGCAGTATGAGGTGGACAGGGGAGGAGGGGTACAATGAGCAGTTCTTC. This gives the protein CASSMRWTGEEGYNEQFF.

This clonotype turned up a few times. The chain uses TRBV28 and TRBJ2-6, with D perhaps TRBD1 (5 bases). In germline, CDR1 is MDHEN, CDR2 SYDVKM. Deletions cut 2 bases from V and 2 bases from J, with 13 bases between. CDR3 length equals 17 residues. The CDR3 DNA sequence: TGTGCCAGCAGTTTAATCCAGGGAAACGCTGGGGCCAACGTCCTGACTTTC. Protein: CASSLIQGNAGANVLTF. The variable domain in full, completed from reference TRBV28 and TRBJ2-6, reads DVKVTQSSRYLVKRTGEKVFLECVQDMDHENMFWYRQDPGLGLRLIYFSYDVKMKEKGDIPEGYSVSREKKERFSLILESASTNQTSMYLCASSLIQGNAGANVLTFGAGSRLTVL.

The chain uses TRBV12-3 or TRBV12-4 and TRBJ1-5; perhaps TRBD1 as D (5 bases). V shed 5 bases and J shed 1 base, with 18 bases lying between them. The CDR3 loop spans 17 amino acids. The CDR3 sequence is CASSPQEDGFSNQPQHF. The CDR3 nucleotides are TGTGCCAGCAGTCCACAGGAAGATGGGTTCAGCAATCAGCCCCAGCATTTT.

This clonotype came up a few times. The rearrangement links TRBV5-4 to TRBJ2-3; no firm D call. This CDR3 is 13 amino acids long. The V end was cut by 4 bases, the J end by 3 bases, with 9 bases between. The V gene's germline CDR1 is SGHNT and CDR2 YYREEE (reference sequence). The CDR3 sequence: CASSRHETDTQYF. As DNA, the CDR3 is TGTGCCAGCAGCCGGCACGAAACAGATACGCAGTATTTT.

This clonotype was found a few times. The gene calls are TRBV6-2 or TRBV6-3 and TRBJ1-4; 9 nucleotides line up with TRBD1. Germline CDR1 is MNHEY and CDR2 is SVGEGT. The CDR3 loop spans 14 amino acids. V gave up 5 bases and J gave up 8 bases; unmatched junction bases: 6. The CDR3 reads CASSMDRGDEKLFF. CDR3 coding DNA: TGTGCCAGCAGTATGGACAGGGGAGACGAAAAACTGTTTTTT.

This clonotype was seen a few times. The V and J genes are TRBV29-1 and TRBJ1-1, with 7 bases that match TRBD1. CDR3 length equals 14 residues. CDR1 and CDR2 from the germline V gene are SQVTM and ANQGSEA. V lost 1 base and J lost 5; bases outside the gene matches: 7. In nucleotides, the CDR3 is TGCAGCGTTGAAGGTAAGGGGGCTAGAACTGAAGCTTTCTTT. It translates to CSVEGKGARTEAFF.

This chain uses TRBV5-1 with TRBJ2-5; possibly TRBD1 for D (5 bases). Germline V gives CDR1 SGHRS, CDR2 YFSETQ. V lost 4 bases and J 1 base, leaving 11 bases between the germline ends. This CDR3 has 14 residues. DNA for the CDR3: TGCGCCAGCAGCGTCAGGGTTCCCCAAGAGACCCAGTACTTC. This translates into CASSVRVPQETQYF.

In the case of this clonotype: An end of the junction does not agree with germline; a read error may underlie this. The V and J genes are TRBV6-5 and TRBJ2-7; 11 bases align to TRBD1. The germline CDR1 and CDR2 sequences are MNHEY and SVGAGI. The CDR3 contains 15 residues. The CDR3 is CAGSYSGTGGYEQYF. DNA for the CDR3: TGTGCCGGCAGTTACTCCGGGACAGGGGGATACGAGCAGTACTTC.

This clonotype appeared a few times. V usage is TRBV6-5 and J usage is TRBJ2-3, with TRBD1 identical over 8 bases. CDR1 is MNHEY, CDR2 SVGAGI, per germline. J lost 2 bases, V lost 1 base, and 8 bases had no gene match. The length of the CDR3 is 17 residues. The CDR3 protein is CASSYLSKDRVTDTQYF. The CDR3 DNA reads TGTGCCAGCAGTTACTTATCCAAGGACAGGGTCACAGATACGCAGTATTTT.